These T cell receptor beta chains were read from a single sample in a study of blood T cell repertoires in COVID-19. Assay used: immunoSEQ multiplex PCR; TCRdb lists only in-frame clones, some missing. The table shows about 270,000 clones, with about nine tenths occurring only once. The sequenced sample was PBMCs or T cells enriched from blood (not recorded which). These receptors all come from a woman between 45 and 65 years old who had recovered from COVID-19. Each CDR3 is given with its conserved first and last residue. A D gene is named only where the DNA matches it firmly. Expanded clones are given a class, and other clones once, few, many or no size at all.

d_call | j_call | clone_size | v_call | cdr3_nt | cdr3_aa
- | TRBJ1-2 | once | TRBV28 | TGTGCCAGCACTACTGGGGGGGGACATGCGGACTATGGCTACACCTTC | CASTTGGGHADYGYTF
- | TRBJ2-1 | - | TRBV15 | TGTGCCACCAGCAGAGTCCTAGAATCCCGGCAGTTCTTC | CATSRVLESRQFF
TRBD2 | TRBJ2-2 | - | TRBV29-1 | TGCAGCGTTGACAGCCCGAGCGGGGTTCGTGCCGGGGAGCTGTTTTTT | CSVDSPSGVRAGELFF
TRBD1 | TRBJ1-5 | - | TRBV27 | TGTGCCAGCAGGCCGACAGGGGGCGCGGGCAATCAGCCCCAGCATTTT | CASRPTGGAGNQPQHF
- | TRBJ2-5 | - | TRBV5-6 | TGTGCCAGCAGCTTGGCAGGGTTGGAGACCCAGTACTTC | CASSLAGLETQYF
TRBD2 | TRBJ2-1 | many | TRBV28 | TGTGCCAGCAGTAAAGCGGGAGGGCCGAGGAGATACAATGAGCAGTTCTTC | CASSKAGGPRRYNEQFF
- | TRBJ2-1 | few | TRBV2 | TGTGCCAGCAGTGGACGGATAGGGGGCTACAATGAGCAGTTCTTC | CASSGRIGGYNEQFF
- | TRBJ2-2 | - | TRBV14 | TGTGCCAGCAGCCTAAGGGAGGTGACGAACACCGGGGAGCTGTTTTTT | CASSLREVTNTGELFF
- | TRBJ1-2 | - | TRBV5-1 | TGCGCCAGCAGCTTGGATTCGGCTAACTATGGCTACACCTTC | CASSLDSANYGYTF
- | TRBJ2-7 | - | TRBV27 | TGTGCCAGCAGTGATCCCGGGTCCTGGAACGAGCAGTACTTC | CASSDPGSWNEQYF